This T cell receptor (beta chain) comes out of a study of persistence of HIV-infected CD4 T cells. The immunoSEQ assay was version 4, run in survey mode. Here immunoSEQ multiplex PCR was the method, and the copy in TCRdb shows in-frame clones only, minus some. The data show approximately 39,000 clones, more than 75% seen once. The stimulus was an HIV-1 Gag 15-mer peptide pool, about 1 ug/peptide/mL. Memory cells lacking CD40L and CD69 with high CD45RO were sorted. V lost 0 bases and J 3 bases, leaving 8 bases between the germline ends. CDR3 length equals 14 residues. Per the germline V gene, CDR1 is SGDLS and CDR2 is YYNGEE. As for this clone: Its antigen remains unknown.

The chain has TRBV9 and TRBJ2-3; the D is unclear. This specimen consisted of cultured CD4+ T cells from PBMCs, obtained from a patient who received antiretroviral therapy. This sequence was found in an adult with HIV. The donor label of this sample is uncertain. Here the CDR3 reads CASSVAGKTDTQYF. The CDR3 nucleotides are TGTGCCAGCAGCGTAGCTGGAAAAACAGATACGCAGTATTTT.